These T cell receptor beta chains were read from a single sample in a study of shared clonotypes between healthy human individuals. Profiled with immunoSEQ multiplex PCR; TCRdb holds only in-frame clones, not every one. The data contain over a million clones, 75% to 80% of them singletons. Sequences were obtained from memory CD4+ T cells from PBMCs. The source of these receptors is a man younger than 30 in good health. Some clones in this sample may be carry-over from other donors' samples. The CDR3 runs from the conserved cysteine through the conserved F or W. A D gene is named only where the DNA matches it firmly. Not every row has a clone size; where given, it reads once, few, many or a size class.

J,size,V,D,CDR3,DNA
TRBJ1-1,.,TRBV28,.,CASSLDSLGTEAFF,TGTGCCAGCAGTTTGGACAGCCTGGGCACTGAAGCTTTCTTT
TRBJ2-7,.,TRBV28,TRBD1,CASSSRDRGGYYEQYF,TGTGCCAGCAGTTCACGGGACAGGGGAGGGTACTACGAGCAGTACTTC
TRBJ1-3,.,TRBV11-2,TRBD1,CASSATGGSGNTIYF,TGTGCCAGCAGCGCAACAGGGGGGTCTGGAAACACCATATATTTT
TRBJ1-2,.,TRBV6-1,.,CASKEGSLGYGYTF,TGTGCCAGTAAGGAGGGCAGTCTTGGCTATGGCTACACCTTC
TRBJ2-5,few,TRBV5-6,TRBD2,CASSLQTSGSGETQYF,TGTGCCAGCAGCTTGCAGACTAGCGGCTCGGGAGAGACCCAGTACTTC
TRBJ1-1,.,TRBV4-2,.,CASSQGVRDTEAFF,TGTGCCAGCAGCCAAGGGGTCCGGGACACTGAAGCTTTCTTT
TRBJ2-7,.,TRBV15,TRBD2,CATSRGTGSGSPYEQYF,TGTGCCACCAGCAGAGGGACGGGAAGCGGGAGCCCTTACGAGCAGTACTTC
TRBJ2-7,.,TRBV4-1,TRBD2,CASSRDPGGAPYEQYF,TGCGCCAGCAGCCGAGATCCGGGGGGGGCCCCTTACGAGCAGTACTTC
TRBJ2-5,.,TRBV15,.,CATSRRVETQYF,TGTGCCACCAGCAGGAGGGTCGAGACCCAGTACTTC
TRBJ1-2,.,TRBV27,.,CASSLRGGNGYTF,TGTGCCAGCAGTTTAAGAGGGGGGAATGGCTACACCTTC
TRBJ2-5,.,TRBV5-4,.,CATRRDSGQETQYF,TGTGCCACCAGGAGGGACAGTGGGCAAGAGACCCAGTACTTC